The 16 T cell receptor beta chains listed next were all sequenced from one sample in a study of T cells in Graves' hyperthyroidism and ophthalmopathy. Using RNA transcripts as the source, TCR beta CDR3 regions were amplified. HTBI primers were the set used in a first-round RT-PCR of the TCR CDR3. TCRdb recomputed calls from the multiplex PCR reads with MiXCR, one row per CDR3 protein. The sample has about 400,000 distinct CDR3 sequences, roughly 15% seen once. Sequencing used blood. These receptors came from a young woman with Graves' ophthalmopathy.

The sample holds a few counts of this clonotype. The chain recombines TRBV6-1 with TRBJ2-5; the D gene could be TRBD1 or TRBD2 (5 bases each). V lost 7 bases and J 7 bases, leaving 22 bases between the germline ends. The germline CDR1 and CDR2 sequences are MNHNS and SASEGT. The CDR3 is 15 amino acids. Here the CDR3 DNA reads TGTGCCAGCAACCCCACAGGCAGCGGTGGGAGGACCCAGTACTTC. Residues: CASNPTGSGGRTQYF.

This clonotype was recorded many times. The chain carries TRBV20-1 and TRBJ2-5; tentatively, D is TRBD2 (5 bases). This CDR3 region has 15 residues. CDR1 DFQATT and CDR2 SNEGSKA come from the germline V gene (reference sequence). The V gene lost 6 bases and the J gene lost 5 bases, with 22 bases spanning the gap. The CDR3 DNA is TGCAGTGCCTTGCAGGCCACCTACACGGGGGAGACCCAGTACTTC. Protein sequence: CSALQATYTGETQYF.

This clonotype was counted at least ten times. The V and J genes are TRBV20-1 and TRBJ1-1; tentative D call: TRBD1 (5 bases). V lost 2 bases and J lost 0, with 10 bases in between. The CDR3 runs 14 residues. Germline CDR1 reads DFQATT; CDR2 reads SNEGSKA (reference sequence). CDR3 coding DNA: TGCAGTGCTAGATGGGGACGGTTGAACACTGAAGCTTTCTTT. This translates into CSARWGRLNTEAFF.

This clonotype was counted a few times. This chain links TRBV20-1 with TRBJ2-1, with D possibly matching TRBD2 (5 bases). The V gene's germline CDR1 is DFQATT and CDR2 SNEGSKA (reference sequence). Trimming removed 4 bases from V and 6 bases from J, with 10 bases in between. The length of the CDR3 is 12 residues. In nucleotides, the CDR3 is TGCAGTGCTATCCCCGGACTCAATGAGCAGTTCTTC. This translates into CSAIPGLNEQFF.

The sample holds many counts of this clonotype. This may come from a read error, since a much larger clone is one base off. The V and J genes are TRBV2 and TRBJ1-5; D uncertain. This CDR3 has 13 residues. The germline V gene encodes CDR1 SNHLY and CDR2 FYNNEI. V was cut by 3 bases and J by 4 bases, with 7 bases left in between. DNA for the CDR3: TGTGCCAGCAGTGAGAGGGAAAATCAGCCCCAGCATTTT. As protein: CASSERENQPQHF.

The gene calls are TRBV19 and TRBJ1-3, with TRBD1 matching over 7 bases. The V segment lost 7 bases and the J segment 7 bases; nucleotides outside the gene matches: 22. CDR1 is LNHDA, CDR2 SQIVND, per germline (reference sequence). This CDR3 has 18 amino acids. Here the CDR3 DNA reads TGTGCCAGTATGGCGTTCCCACAGGGGAAGCTCGGCGGGAACACCATATATTTT. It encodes CASMAFPQGKLGGNTIYF. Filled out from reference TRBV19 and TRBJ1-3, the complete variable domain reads DGGITQSPKYLFRKEGQNVTLSCEQNLNHDAMYWYRQDPGQGLRLIYYSQIVNDFQKGDIAEGYSVSREKKESFPLTVTSAQKNPTAFYLCASMAFPQGKLGGNTIYFGEGSWLTVV.

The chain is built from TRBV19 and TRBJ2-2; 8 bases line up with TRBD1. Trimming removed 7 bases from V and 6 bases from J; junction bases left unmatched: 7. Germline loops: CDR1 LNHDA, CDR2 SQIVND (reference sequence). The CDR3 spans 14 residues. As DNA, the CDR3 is TGTGCCAGTACTCTGGACAGGGTCTCCGGGGAGCTGTTTTTT. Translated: CASTLDRVSGELFF.

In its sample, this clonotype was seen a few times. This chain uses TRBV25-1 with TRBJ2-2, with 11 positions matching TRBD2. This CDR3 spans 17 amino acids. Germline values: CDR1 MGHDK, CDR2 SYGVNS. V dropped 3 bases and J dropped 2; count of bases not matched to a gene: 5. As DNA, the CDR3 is TGTGCCAGCAGTGAGTTAGCGGGGGGGATAAACACCGGGGAGCTGTTTTTT. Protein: CASSELAGGINTGELFF.

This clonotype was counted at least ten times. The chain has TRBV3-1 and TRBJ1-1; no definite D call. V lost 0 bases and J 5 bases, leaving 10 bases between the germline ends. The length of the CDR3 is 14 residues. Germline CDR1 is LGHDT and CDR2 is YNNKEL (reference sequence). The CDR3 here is CASSQDLGRTEAFF. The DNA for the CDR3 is TGTGCCAGCAGCCAAGATCTGGGTCGGACTGAAGCTTTCTTT.

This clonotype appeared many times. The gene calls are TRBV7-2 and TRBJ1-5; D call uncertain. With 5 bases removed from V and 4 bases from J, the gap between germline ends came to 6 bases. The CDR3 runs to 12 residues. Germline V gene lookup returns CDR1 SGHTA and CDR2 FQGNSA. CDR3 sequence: CASSTQNQPQHF. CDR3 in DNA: TGTGCCAGCAGCACACAAAATCAGCCCCAGCATTTT. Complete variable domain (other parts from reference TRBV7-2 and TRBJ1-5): GAGVSQSPSNKVTEKGKDVELRCDPISGHTALYWYRQSLGQGLEFLIYFQGNSAPDKSGLPSDRFSAERTGGSVSTLTIQRTQQEDSAVYLCASSTQNQPQHFGDGTRLSIL.

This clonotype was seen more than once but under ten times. As DNA, the CDR3 is TGTGCCACCAGTTCCGGTCCCGGGAGGAATGAAAAACTGTTTTTT. Protein sequence: CATSSGPGRNEKLFF. The chain couples TRBV24-1 to TRBJ1-4; unclear D gene. The CDR3 totals 15 residues. V gave up 6 bases and J gave up 5 bases, with 15 bases separating them. From germline, CDR1 is KGHDR and CDR2 SFDVKD.

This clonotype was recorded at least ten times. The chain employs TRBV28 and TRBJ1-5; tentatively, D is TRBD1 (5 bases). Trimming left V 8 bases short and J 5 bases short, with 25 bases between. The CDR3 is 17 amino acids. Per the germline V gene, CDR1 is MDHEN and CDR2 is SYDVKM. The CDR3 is CASPRARGPGRHQPQHF. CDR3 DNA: TGTGCCAGCCCTAGAGCTAGGGGCCCGGGAAGACATCAGCCCCAGCATTTT.

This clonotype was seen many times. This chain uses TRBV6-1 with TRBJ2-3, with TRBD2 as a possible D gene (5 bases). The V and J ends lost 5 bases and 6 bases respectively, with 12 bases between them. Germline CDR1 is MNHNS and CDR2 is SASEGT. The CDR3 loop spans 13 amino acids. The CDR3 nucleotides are TGTGCCAGCAGTTATGAGAGGGCGGATACGCAGTATTTT. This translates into CASSYERADTQYF.

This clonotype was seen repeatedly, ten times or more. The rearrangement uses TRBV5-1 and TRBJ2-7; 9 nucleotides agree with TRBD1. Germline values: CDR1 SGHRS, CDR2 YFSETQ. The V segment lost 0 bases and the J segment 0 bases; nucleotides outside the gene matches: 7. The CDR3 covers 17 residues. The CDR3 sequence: CASSLGTGTGFSYEQYF. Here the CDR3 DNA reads TGCGCCAGCAGCTTGGGGACCGGGACAGGGTTCTCCTACGAGCAGTACTTC.

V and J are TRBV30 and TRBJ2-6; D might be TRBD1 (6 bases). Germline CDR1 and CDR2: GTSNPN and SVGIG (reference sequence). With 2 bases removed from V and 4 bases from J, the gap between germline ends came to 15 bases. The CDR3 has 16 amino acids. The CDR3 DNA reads TGTGCCTGGAGTCATCCGGGACACGAGGGGGCCAACGTCCTGACTTTC. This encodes CAWSHPGHEGANVLTF. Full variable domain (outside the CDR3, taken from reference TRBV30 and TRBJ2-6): SQTIHQWPATLVQPVGSPLSLECTVEGTSNPNLYWYRQAAGRGLQLLFYSVGIGQISSEVPQNLSASRPQDRQFILSSKKLLLSDSGFYLCAWSHPGHEGANVLTFGAGSRLTVL.

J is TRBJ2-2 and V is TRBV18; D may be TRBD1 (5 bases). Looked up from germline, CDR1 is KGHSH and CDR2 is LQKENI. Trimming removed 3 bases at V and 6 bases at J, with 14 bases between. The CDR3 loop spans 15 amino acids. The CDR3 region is CASSPSLEGAGELFF. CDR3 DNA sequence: TGTGCCAGCTCACCGTCGTTAGAAGGGGCCGGGGAGCTGTTTTTT.